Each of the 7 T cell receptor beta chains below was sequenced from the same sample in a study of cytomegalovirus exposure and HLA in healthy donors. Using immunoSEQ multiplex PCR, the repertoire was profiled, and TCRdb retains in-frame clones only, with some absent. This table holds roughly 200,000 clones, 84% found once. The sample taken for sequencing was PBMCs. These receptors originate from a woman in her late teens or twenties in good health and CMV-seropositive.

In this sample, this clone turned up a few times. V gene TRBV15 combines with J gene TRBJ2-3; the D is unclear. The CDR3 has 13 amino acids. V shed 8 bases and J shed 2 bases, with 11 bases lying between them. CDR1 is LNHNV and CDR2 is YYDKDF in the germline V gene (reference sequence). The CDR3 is CATRYSTTDTQYF. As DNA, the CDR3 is TGTGCCACCCGATACTCCACCACAGATACGCAGTATTTT. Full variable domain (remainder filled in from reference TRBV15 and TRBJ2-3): DAMVIQNPRYQVTQFGKPVTLSCSQTLNHNVMYWYQQKSSQAPKLLFHYYDKDFNNEADTPDNFQSRRPNTSFCFLDIRSPGLGDTAMYLCATRYSTTDTQYFGPGTRLTVL.

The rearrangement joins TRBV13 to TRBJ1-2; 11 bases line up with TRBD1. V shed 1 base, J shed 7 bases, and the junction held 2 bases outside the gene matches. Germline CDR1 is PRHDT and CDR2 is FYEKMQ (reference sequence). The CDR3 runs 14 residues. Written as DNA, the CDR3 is TGTGCCAGCAGCTTAGATGGGACAGGGGGTGGCTACACCTTC. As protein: CASSLDGTGGGYTF.

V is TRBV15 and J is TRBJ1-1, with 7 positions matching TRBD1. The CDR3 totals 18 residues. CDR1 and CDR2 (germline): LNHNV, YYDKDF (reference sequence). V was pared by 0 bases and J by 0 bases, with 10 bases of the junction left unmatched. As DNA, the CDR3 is TGTGCCACCAGCAGAGACGTTCGACAGGGAAGTCTGAACACTGAAGCTTTCTTT. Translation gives CATSRDVRQGSLNTEAFF.

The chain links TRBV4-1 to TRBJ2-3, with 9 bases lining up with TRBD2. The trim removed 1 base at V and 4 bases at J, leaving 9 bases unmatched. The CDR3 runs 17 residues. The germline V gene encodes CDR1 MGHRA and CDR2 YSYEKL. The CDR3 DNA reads TGCGCCAGCAGCCAAGCGGTGAGGGCGGGGGGGTCAGATACGCAGTATTTT. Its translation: CASSQAVRAGGSDTQYF.

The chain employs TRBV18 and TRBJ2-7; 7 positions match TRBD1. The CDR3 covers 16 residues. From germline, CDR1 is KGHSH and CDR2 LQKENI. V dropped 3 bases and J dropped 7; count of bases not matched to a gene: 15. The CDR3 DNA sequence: TGTGCCAGCTCACCCCGTGAACCGACACAGGGGTTTGAGCAGTACTTC. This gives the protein CASSPREPTQGFEQYF.

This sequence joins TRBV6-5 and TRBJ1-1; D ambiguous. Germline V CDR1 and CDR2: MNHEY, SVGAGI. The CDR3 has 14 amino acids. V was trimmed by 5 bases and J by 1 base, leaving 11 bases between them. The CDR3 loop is CASSPARGNTEAFF. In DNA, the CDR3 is TGTGCCAGCAGTCCCGCCCGGGGGAACACTGAAGCTTTCTTT.

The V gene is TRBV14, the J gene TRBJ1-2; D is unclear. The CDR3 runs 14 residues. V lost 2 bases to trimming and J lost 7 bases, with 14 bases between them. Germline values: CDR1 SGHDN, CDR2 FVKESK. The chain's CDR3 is CASSQFSGFRGYTF. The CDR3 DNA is TGTGCCAGCAGCCAATTCTCGGGTTTCCGTGGCTACACCTTC.